Listed below are T cell receptor beta chains from one sample, sequenced in a study of identical twins. A single record per CDR3 protein comes from TCRdb applying MiXCR to the 5' RACE reads. This sample has about 920,000 distinct CDR3 sequences; about 12% occur once, and the top ten carry around 1.5%. These data also formed part of another study, on yellow fever vaccine responses in identical twins.

The sequencing sample was made of PBMCs. The receptors were sampled from a woman aged 18-29 years in good health. Both conserved end residues are trimmed from each CDR3.

>TRBJ2-5|TRBV20-1
SVGWGETQY
>TRBJ2-3|TRBV5-1
ASSFIWTDTQY
>TRBJ1-1|TRBV7-9
ASTAGGTEAF
>TRBJ2-5|TRBV5-6
ASSLVKETQY
>TRBJ1-1|TRBV6-1
ASSPVLGARRLNTEAF
>TRBJ2-2|TRBV6-2/TRBV6-3
ASTPVRTGANTGELF
>TRBJ2-7|TRBV12-3/TRBV12-4
ASSFLVNYEQY
>TRBJ1-5|TRBV7-8
ASSPNRTLQNQPQH
>TRBJ2-5|TRBV20-1
SATTGGETQY
>TRBJ2-2|TRBV15
ATSRDRAGGSTGELF
>TRBJ2-5|TRBV5-1
ASSSSQETQY
>TRBJ2-1|TRBV20-1
SARDRVGRSSYNEQF
>TRBJ2-3|TRBV29-1
SVARAGGTDTQY
>TRBJ2-7|TRBV25-1
ASSESAKGSYEQY
>TRBJ1-4|TRBV10-2
ASRKGGLGTNEKLF
>TRBJ2-1|TRBV24-1
ATSDFLTSGNYNEQF
>TRBJ2-3|TRBV20-1
SAAERVSDTQY
>TRBJ2-3|TRBV2
ASTRDAGFTDTQY
>TRBJ2-3|TRBV18
ASSPPPGRDTQY
>TRBJ2-7|TRBV6-4
ASSEVFGAEQY
>TRBJ1-4|TRBV4-1
ASSQDMGVGGINEKLF
>TRBJ2-5|TRBV6-1
ASTRGGFVETQY
>TRBJ2-1|TRBV29-1
SVEGGQGWYNEQF
>TRBJ2-2|TRBV14
ASSQLKHSGGQNTGELF
>TRBJ2-1|TRBV20-1
SAFSGRESSYNEQF
>TRBJ1-3|TRBV3-1
ASSSISVPTIY
>TRBJ2-4|TRBV5-1
ASSDWDSLNIQY
>TRBJ2-5|TRBV28
ASSLPLTSGTETQY
>TRBJ2-2|TRBV20-1
SARDRRGTDTGELF
>TRBJ2-7|TRBV29-1
SVWQGTTYEQY
>TRBJ2-3|TRBV20-1
SASHAGSDTQY
>TRBJ2-2|TRBV2
ASSDRMGFGTGELF
>TRBJ1-5|TRBV24-1
ATGGVSGSNQPQH
>TRBJ2-5|TRBV3-1
ASSQDLAEETQY